Listed here are 22 T cell receptor beta chains from one sample, sequenced in a study of blood T cell repertoires in COVID-19 (dated by TCRdb to 2019 to 2021). The library was prepared using the immunoSEQ multiplex PCR assay. TCRdb re-hosts the immuneACCESS table, in-frame sequences only. Its copies lack some clones; in the studies checked, an unresolved V gene accounts for under half of them, and the cause for the rest is not known. The sample data list about 480,000 clones, and around nine tenths of these were observed just once. The top ten constitute approximately 1.8% of the sample. The sequencing input was PBMCs or T cells enriched from blood (not recorded which). These receptors all stem from a woman in her thirties or forties who had recovered from COVID-19.

This clone was seen more than once but under ten times. The rearrangement links TRBV27 to TRBJ1-1; the D gene is possibly TRBD1 (6 bases). CDR3 size: 18 residues. Trimming took 1 base from V and 1 from J, leaving 19 bases between them. The germline gives CDR1 MNHEY, CDR2 SMNVEV (reference sequence). The CDR3 coding sequence is TGTGCCAGCAGTTTATTCTATTCCCCGCAGGGGAAGAACACTGAAGCTTTCTTT. It yields the protein CASSLFYSPQGKNTEAFF.

V is TRBV5-8 and J is TRBJ2-7; 10 bases line up with TRBD1. The J segment lost 5 bases and the V segment lost 5 bases, leaving 19 bases of the junction unmatched. CDR1 is SGHTS and CDR2 is YDEGEE in the germline V gene. The CDR3 covers 18 residues. The CDR3: CASSPWPGQGTLRNEQYF. DNA of the CDR3: TGTGCCAGCAGTCCCTGGCCGGGACAGGGGACGTTACGGAACGAGCAGTACTTC.

Worth noting for this clone: Other DNA sequences in this specimen translate into the identical CDR3. The chain combines TRBV6-5 with TRBJ1-5; D perhaps matches TRBD1 (6 bases). CDR1 is MNHEY and CDR2 is SVGAGI in the germline V gene. The CDR3 is 13 residues long. Trimming shortened V by 4 bases and J by 7 bases, and 11 bases separated the two germline ends. For the CDR3, the DNA is TGTGCCAGCAGTTTAGGGGGTGGACAGCCCCAGCATTTT. Translated: CASSLGGGQPQHF.

The chain uses TRBV3-1 (or the pseudogene TRBV3-2) and TRBJ1-5; D is possibly TRBD1 (5 bases). Germline lookup yields CDR1 LGHDT and CDR2 YNNKEL (reference sequence). V lost 1 base, J lost 3 bases, and 7 bases lay in between. The CDR3 has 14 amino acids. The DNA for the CDR3 is TGTGCCAGCAGCCAAGGACAGATCAATCAGCCCCAGCATTTT. Encoded protein: CASSQGQINQPQHF.

The chain combines TRBV14 with TRBJ2-3, with 12 bases identical to TRBD2. Germline-derived CDR1 and CDR2 are SGHDN and FVKESK. The trim removed 4 bases at V and 6 bases at J, leaving 14 bases unmatched. This CDR3 has 18 amino acids. In DNA, the CDR3 is TGTGCCAGCAGCCCGCGACTAGCGGGAGTAAGGGAGTTGGATACGCAGTATTTT. Its protein is CASSPRLAGVRELDTQYF.

The chain combines TRBV9 with TRBJ2-7; the D is unclear. The CDR3 extends over 12 amino acids. V was pared by 3 bases and J by 0 bases, with 4 bases between. Germline CDR1 reads SGDLS; CDR2 reads YYNGEE. CDR3 nucleotides: TGTGCCAGCAGCGGGAGCTCCTACGAGCAGTACTTC. Translation gives CASSGSSYEQYF.

The chain combines TRBV25-1 with TRBJ2-1; 7 bases align to TRBD1. This CDR3 spans 17 amino acids. CDR1 is MGHDK and CDR2 is SYGVNS in the germline V gene. With 8 bases clipped from V and 0 bases from J, the junction kept 13 bases outside the gene matches. The CDR3 protein is CASQHFFGTDSYNEQFF. The CDR3 DNA is TGTGCCAGCCAACACTTTTTTGGGACAGACTCCTACAATGAGCAGTTCTTC.

The chain links TRBV11-2 to TRBJ2-3; 8 bases are shared with TRBD2. Trimming removed 5 bases from V and 3 bases from J; junction bases left unmatched: 13. Germline V CDR1 and CDR2: SGHAT, FQNNGV. The CDR3 length is 17 residues. CDR3 loop: CASSITAGLGTTDTQYF. Here the CDR3 DNA reads TGTGCCAGCAGCATCACTGCGGGACTAGGCACGACAGATACGCAGTATTTT.

This chain's CDR3 is CASSLVSTSGSRDGNEQFF. CDR3 DNA sequence: TGTGCCAGCAGCTTAGTTTCGACTAGCGGGAGCAGGGATGGCAATGAGCAGTTCTTC. The chain recombines TRBV7-2 with TRBJ2-1; TRBD2 matches at 12 bases. V shed 1 base, J shed 6 bases, and the junction held 13 bases outside the gene matches. CDR1 is SGHTA and CDR2 is FQGNSA in the germline V gene. The CDR3 is 19 residues long.

This clone was seen only once. The genes are TRBV6-5 and TRBJ1-1; unclear D gene. Germline CDR1 MNHEY, CDR2 SVGAGI. This CDR3 has 15 residues. V was cut by 0 bases and J by 1 base, with 9 bases left in between. The CDR3 here is CASSYSFSGNTEAFF. DNA for the CDR3: TGTGCCAGCAGTTACTCGTTTTCAGGGAACACTGAAGCTTTCTTT.

This clone was seen only once. The rearrangement uses TRBV5-5 and TRBJ2-7; D is perhaps TRBD1 (6 bases). CDR3 length equals 17 residues. CDR1 is SGHKS, CDR2 YYEKEE, per germline (reference sequence). Between the trimmed V and J ends, which lost 1 base and 0 bases, there was a span of 17 bases. CDR3 sequence reads: CASSLKSSGTPSYEQYF. The DNA for the CDR3 is TGTGCCAGCAGCTTGAAATCTTCCGGGACACCCTCCTACGAGCAGTACTTC.

The chain recombines TRBV4-3 with TRBJ2-3; D is perhaps TRBD2 (7 bases). The germline CDR1 and CDR2 sequences are LGHNA and YSLEER. The CDR3 is made up of 15 amino acids. V was shortened by 4 bases and J by 3 bases, with 14 bases between the two germline ends. Written as DNA, the CDR3 is TGCGCCAGCAGCCGAGGTGGGAGGGGGACAGATACGCAGTATTTT. Its translation: CASSRGGRGTDTQYF.

The rearrangement joins TRBV29-1 to TRBJ1-1; D ambiguous. This CDR3 is built from 11 residues. V was cut by 8 bases and J by 8 bases, with 15 bases left in between. CDR1 is SQVTM, CDR2 ANQGSEA, per germline. The CDR3 protein is CSPERGGEAFF. The CDR3 DNA follows: TGCAGCCCCGAACGAGGCGGGGAAGCTTTCTTT. The full variable domain, in which reference TRBV29-1 and TRBJ1-1 provide the parts outside the CDR3, is SAVISQKPSRDICQRGTSLTIQCQVDSQVTMMFWYRQQPGQSLTLIATANQGSEATYESGFVIDKFPISRPNLTFSTLTVSNMSPEDSSIYLCSPERGGEAFFGQGTRLTVV.

V and J are TRBV7-2 and TRBJ1-2; the D is unclear. V lost 5 bases and J lost 4, with 11 bases in between. Germline V gene data show CDR1 as SGHTA and CDR2 as FQGNSA. The CDR3 is 13 amino acids. DNA of the CDR3: TGTGCCAGCAGCCCACGGGATTCCTATGGCTACACCTTC. Translated, it gives CASSPRDSYGYTF.

The chain has TRBV27 and TRBJ1-1; D may be TRBD1 (5 bases). The V gene lost 3 bases and the J gene lost 1 base, with 18 bases spanning the gap. CDR3 length equals 17 residues. Germline assignment: CDR1 MNHEY and CDR2 SMNVEV (reference sequence). Here the CDR3 DNA reads TGTGCCAGCAGTTTTTATCAGACCCGGGGGGAGAACACTGAAGCTTTCTTT. Translating it yields CASSFYQTRGENTEAFF.

V is TRBV18 and J is TRBJ2-7; 10 nucleotides match TRBD1. CDR3 size: 14 residues. Germline CDR1 and CDR2: KGHSH and LQKENI. Trimming at V came to 2 bases and at J to 3 bases, leaving 1 base not matched to a gene. The CDR3 is CASSPGTGVYEQYF. The CDR3 nucleotides read TGTGCCAGCTCACCAGGGACAGGGGTCTACGAGCAGTACTTC.

The chain has TRBV4-3 and TRBJ2-3; 9 bases align to TRBD1. Trimming cost V 4 bases and J 0 bases; bases outside gene matches: 2. This CDR3 spans 15 amino acids. Germline CDR1 and CDR2: LGHNA and YSLEER. This chain's CDR3 is CASSPGTGSTDTQYF. The CDR3, as DNA: TGCGCCAGCAGCCCCGGGACAGGGAGCACAGATACGCAGTATTTT.

The count of this clone is one. The chain has TRBV5-1 and TRBJ1-1; 8 bases agree with TRBD1. Germline V CDR1 and CDR2: SGHRS, YFSETQ. J was trimmed by 6 bases and V by 0 bases; bases with no gene match: 7. The CDR3 loop spans 15 amino acids. The CDR3 reads CASSLGGQGWAEAFF. For the CDR3, the DNA is TGCGCCAGCAGCTTGGGTGGACAGGGTTGGGCTGAAGCTTTCTTT.

This chain links TRBV5-1 with TRBJ2-2; 8 nucleotides line up with TRBD1. This CDR3 comprises 16 residues. J gave up 4 bases and V 0 bases, and 5 bases lay outside the gene matches. Germline CDR1 SGHRS, CDR2 YFSETQ. The chain's CDR3 is CASSLAGGGSTGELFF. DNA for the CDR3: TGCGCCAGCAGCTTGGCAGGGGGCGGAAGCACCGGGGAGCTGTTTTTT.

V gene TRBV6-5 combines with J gene TRBJ1-1; the D gene is possibly TRBD1 (6 bases). V dropped 8 bases and J dropped 6 bases, with 10 bases sitting between them. CDR1 MNHEY and CDR2 SVGAGI come from the germline V gene. CDR3 length equals 11 residues. CDR3 residues: CASARQAEAFF. In DNA, the CDR3 is TGTGCCAGCGCTAGACAGGCTGAAGCTTTCTTT.

J is TRBJ1-4 and V is TRBV12-3 or TRBV12-4, with no clear D. There are 13 residues in the CDR3. V lost 3 bases to trimming and J lost 8 bases, with 10 bases between them. This CDR3 reads CASSFLGQEKLFF. CDR3 nucleotide sequence: TGTGCCAGCAGTTTTTTGGGCCAGGAAAAACTGTTTTTT.

The chain carries TRBV19 and TRBJ1-5; 9 bases map to TRBD1. This CDR3 contains 17 residues. Looked up from germline, CDR1 is LNHDA and CDR2 is SQIVND (reference sequence). V was clipped by 5 bases and J by 2 bases; unmatched bases: 10. CDR3 coding DNA: TGTGCCAGTAGTCTACGGGACAGGGCTATGGGCAATCAGCCCCAGCATTTT. Translation: CASSLRDRAMGNQPQHF. The variable domain in full, with the rest retrieved from reference TRBV19 and TRBJ1-5, is DGGITQSPKYLFRKEGQNVTLSCEQNLNHDAMYWYRQDPGQGLRLIYYSQIVNDFQKGDIAEGYSVSREKKESFPLTVTSAQKNPTAFYLCASSLRDRAMGNQPQHFGDGTRLSIL.